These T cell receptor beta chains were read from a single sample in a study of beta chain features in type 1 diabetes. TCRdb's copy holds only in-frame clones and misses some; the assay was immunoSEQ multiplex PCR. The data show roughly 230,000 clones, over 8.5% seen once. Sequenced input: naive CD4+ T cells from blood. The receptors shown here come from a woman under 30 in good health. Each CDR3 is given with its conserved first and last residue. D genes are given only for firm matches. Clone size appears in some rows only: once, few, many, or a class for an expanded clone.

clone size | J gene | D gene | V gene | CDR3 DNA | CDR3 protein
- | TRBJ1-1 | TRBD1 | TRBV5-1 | TGCGCCAGCAGCCTCGGACAGGGTGAAGCTTTCTTT | CASSLGQGEAFF
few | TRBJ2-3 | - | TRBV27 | TGTGCCAGCAGTTTTCTGAGCGGTAGCACAGATACGCAGTATTTT | CASSFLSGSTDTQYF
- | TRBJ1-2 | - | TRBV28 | TGTGCCAGCAGTTTTCCGGACAGAGGACTCTATGGCTACACCTTC | CASSFPDRGLYGYTF
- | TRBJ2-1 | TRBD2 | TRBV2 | TGTGCCAGCAGGACTAGCGGGAGGCAATCGTCTAGCTCCTACAATGAGCAGTTCTTC | CASRTSGRQSSSSYNEQFF
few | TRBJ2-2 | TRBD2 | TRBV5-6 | TGTGCCAGCAGCTTGGGCGGGACTAGCGGGAGGAAGTACACCGGGGAGCTGTTTTTT | CASSLGGTSGRKYTGELFF
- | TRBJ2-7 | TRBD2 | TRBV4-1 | TGCGCCAGCAGCCAAGTAGTAGCGGGAATCGACGAGCAGTACTTC | CASSQVVAGIDEQYF
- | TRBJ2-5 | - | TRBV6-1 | TGTGCCAGCAGCCGACCTTTGGCGGCCCAAGAGACCCAGTACTTC | CASSRPLAAQETQYF
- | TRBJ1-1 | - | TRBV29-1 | TGCAGCGCTCCCGTTCTGAACACTGAAGCTTTCTTT | CSAPVLNTEAFF
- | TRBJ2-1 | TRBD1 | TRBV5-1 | TGCGCCAGCAGCCGAACCGGGACAGATATTAAGCAGTTCTTC | CASSRTGTDIKQFF
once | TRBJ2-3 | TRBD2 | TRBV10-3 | TGTGCCATCAGTGACCCGACTAGCGGGAGAACAGATACGCAGTATTTT | CAISDPTSGRTDTQYF
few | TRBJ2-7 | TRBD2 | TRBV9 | TGTGCCAGCAGCGAAGGGGGTAGCGGGGTTCTCTACGAGCAGTACTTC | CASSEGGSGVLYEQYF
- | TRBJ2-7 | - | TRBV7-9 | TGTGCCAGCAGCCGCGAGGGCTCTGGCTACGAGCAGTACTTC | CASSREGSGYEQYF
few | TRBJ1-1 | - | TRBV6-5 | TGTGCCAGCACCCAGGGCACTGAAGCTTTCTTT | CASTQGTEAFF
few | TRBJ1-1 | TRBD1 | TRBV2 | TGTGCCAGCAGTGGAGCCCTCGGGACAGTGAGGGCTGAAGCTTTCTTT | CASSGALGTVRAEAFF
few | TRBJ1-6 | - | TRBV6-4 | TGTGCCAGCAGTGACTCGAGACGAGGGACTAGTTCACCCCTCCACTTT | CASSDSRRGTSSPLHF
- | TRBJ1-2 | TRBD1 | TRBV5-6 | TGTGCCAGCAGCGAGGGACAGGCAGACTATGGCTACACCTTC | CASSEGQADYGYTF
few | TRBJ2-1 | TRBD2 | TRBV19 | TGTGCCAGTAGTTCTCGGCTAGCGGGTGCCTACAATGAGCAGTTCTTC | CASSSRLAGAYNEQFF
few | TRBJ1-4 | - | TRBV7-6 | TGTGCCAGCAGCTTATCGTCAGGGACTAATGAAAAACTGTTTTTT | CASSLSSGTNEKLFF
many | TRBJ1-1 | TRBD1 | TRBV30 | TGTGCCTGGAGGACAGGGGGGAACACTGAAGCTTTCTTT | CAWRTGGNTEAFF
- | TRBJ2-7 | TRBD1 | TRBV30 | TGTGCCTCTAACAGGGGTAGGTCCTACGAGCAGTACTTC | CASNRGRSYEQYF
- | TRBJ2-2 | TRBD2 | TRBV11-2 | TGTGCCAGCAGCTATCGGGGGGACACCGGGGAGCTGTTTTTT | CASSYRGDTGELFF
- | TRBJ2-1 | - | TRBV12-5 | TGTGCTAGTGGTTTGGTACCAGGGGCAGGGGAGCAGTTCTTC | CASGLVPGAGEQFF
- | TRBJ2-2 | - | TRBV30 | TGTGCCTGGAAGGTCCCGGGATCGAGCACCGGGGAGCTGTTTTTT | CAWKVPGSSTGELFF
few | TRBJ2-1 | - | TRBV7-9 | TGTGCCAGCAGCTCCCCGAGAGGGCGCAATGAGCAGTTCTTC | CASSSPRGRNEQFF
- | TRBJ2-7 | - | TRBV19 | TGTGCCAGTAGTATTACAGAAACCTACGAGCAGTACTTC | CASSITETYEQYF
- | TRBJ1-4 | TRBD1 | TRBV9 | TGTGCCAGCAGCGTAGTTGGAGGGGGCGAGGAAAAACTGTTTTTT | CASSVVGGGEEKLFF
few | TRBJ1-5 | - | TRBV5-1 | TGCGCCAGCAGCTTGGACGAGGGAGTAGGACAGCCCCAGCATTTT | CASSLDEGVGQPQHF
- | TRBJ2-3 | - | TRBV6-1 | TGTGCCAGCACTCGGGCAGATACGCAGTATTTT | CASTRADTQYF
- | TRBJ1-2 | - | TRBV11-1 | TGTGCCAGCAGCTTAAGCGGGTATGGCTACACCTTC | CASSLSGYGYTF
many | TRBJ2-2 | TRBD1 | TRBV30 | TGTGCCTGGGGGACAGTGAACACCGGGGAGCTGTTTTTT | CAWGTVNTGELFF
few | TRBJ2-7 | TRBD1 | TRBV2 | TGTGCCAGCAGACAACCTGGGACAGGAGCCTACGAGCAGTACTTC | CASRQPGTGAYEQYF
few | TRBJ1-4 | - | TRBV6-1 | TGTGCCAGCAGTGAAGCTGGGGGCCGTAATGAAAAACTGTTTTTT | CASSEAGGRNEKLFF
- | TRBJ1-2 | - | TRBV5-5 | TGTGCCAGCAGCTCCCAGAGAGTACAGGACTATGGCTACACCTTC | CASSSQRVQDYGYTF
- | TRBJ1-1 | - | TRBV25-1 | TGTGCCAGCAGTGAGGGGAAGGGGCGCGAGAGGAACACTGAAGCTTTCTTT | CASSEGKGRERNTEAFF